Included here is one T cell receptor (beta chain) sequence, with context. Its antigen is currently unknown. A J-beta primer mix and a sample-barcoded 5' primer were used in a second PCR of about 7 to 11 cycles. From the 5' RACE reads, TCRdb called clonotypes with MiXCR, one entry per CDR3 protein. The data show about 810,000 distinct CDR3 sequences, about 34% seen once. This sample was included in a study of blood T cells in healthy people across ages. Study-wide results and caveats: Percentage of naive T cells showed a strong correlation with TCR beta diversity.

Germline lookup yields CDR1 LGHNA and CDR2 YNFKEQ. Deletions cut 4 bases from V and 10 bases from J, with 17 bases between. The CDR3 runs to 13 residues. The genes are TRBV4-2 and TRBJ2-7; weak D call: TRBD2 (5 bases). The sequence was obtained from a man aged 18-30 years in good health. The sequencing sample was made of blood. The CDR3 is CASSPSEVPVQYF. Written as DNA, the CDR3 is TGTGCCAGCAGCCCCTCGGAGGTCCCCGTTCAGTACTTC.